The text below deals with one TCR beta chain. Its antigen is currently unknown. MiXCR, applied by TCRdb to the reads, yields one record per CDR3 protein. Of under 850,000 distinct CDR3 sequences in the sample, roughly 36% were seen once. The data were obtained in a study of T cell repertoires in cytomegalovirus infection. Study-level background: As its CMV epitopes, the study selected recently identified HLA-C-restricted and well-studied HLA-B-restricted targets. Matching HLA type and CMV infection were both indicated by public TCR beta signatures.

Germline V gene data show CDR1 as MNHNS and CDR2 as SASEGT. With V trimmed by 5 bases and J by 2 bases, 10 bases remained unmatched. CDR3 length equals 18 residues. J is TRBJ2-1 and V is TRBV6-1; 12 nucleotides agree with TRBD2. The material was cultured PBMCs, obtained from culture after CMV antigen stimulation. This receptor was obtained from a human donor in good health (CMV status not recorded). Some clones in this sample may be carry-over from other donors' samples. The CDR3 sequence is CASSYRGPSGGAYNEQFF. The CDR3 nucleotides read TGTGCCAGCAGTTACAGGGGCCCTAGCGGGGGGGCCTACAATGAGCAGTTCTTC.